The text below deals with one T cell receptor beta chain. Antigen unknown. Profiling relied on immunoSEQ multiplex PCR, and the TCRdb table lists in-frame clones only, not all of them. The sample has some 35,000 clones, about 89% seen once. The data were obtained in a study of regulatory dendritic cells for organ transplantation. Study outcomes and limitations: Memory T cells were less diverse than naive, with memory CD8+ most oligoclonal. Of resting T cell subsets, memory CD8+ had the most alloreactive clonotypes. Regulatory dendritic cells appeared to expand memory CD8+ clones less than mature ones. Alloreactive memory CD8+ T cell pools varied considerably between individuals.

CDR1 and CDR2 from the germline V gene are SGHVS and FQNEAQ. V was shortened by 7 bases and J by 3 bases, with 16 bases between the two germline ends. The CDR3 has 14 residues. The source of this sequence is a human donor in good health. Sequenced sample: naive CD4+ T cells from blood. Subset reported: CD45RA+ naive T cells. V gene TRBV7-8 combines with J gene TRBJ2-7, with D tentatively TRBD1 (5 bases). CDR3 sequence (DNA): TGTGCCAGCACCCCAGGGTCGCGAATCTACGAGCAGTACTTC. Its translation is CASTPGSRIYEQYF.